These 18 T cell receptor beta chains were sequenced from one sample in a study of identical twins (dated by TCRdb to the mid-2010s). Preparation of the library involved 5' RACE. Instrument on record: Illumina HiSeq 2000. TCRdb reran the public reads through fastp at Q25 and MiXCR, keeping productive beta chains. Rows are unified per CDR3 protein, each entry keeping the most common DNA and genes. The sample table records hundreds of thousands of distinct CDR3 sequences; 20% to 25% of these occur just once. The ten largest clones capture 4% to 4.5% of the sample. These records were also assigned to another study, of T cells expressing NK-cell markers.

Sequenced: PBMCs. Source of these receptors: a woman between 18 and 30 years old in good health.

This clonotype was picked up a small number of times. This sequence joins TRBV6-1 and TRBJ2-2, with D unresolved. With 4 bases removed from V and 0 bases from J, the gap between germline ends came to 12 bases. CDR3 size: 16 residues. Per the germline V gene, CDR1 is MNHNS and CDR2 is SASEGT. The CDR3 region is CASSAVGYANTGELFF. The CDR3 DNA reads as TGTGCCAGCAGTGCCGTGGGGTACGCGAACACCGGGGAGCTGTTTTTT.

J is TRBJ2-7 and V is TRBV5-1; D gene uncertain. Germline V gives CDR1 SGHRS, CDR2 YFSETQ. The V end lost 6 bases, the J end lost 2 bases, and 6 bases lay between the germline ends. CDR3 size: 11 residues. The CDR3 sequence: CASIKTYEQYF. Written as DNA, the CDR3 is TGCGCCAGCATCAAAACCTACGAGCAGTACTTC.

The rearrangement links TRBV7-2 to TRBJ2-5; 9 bases are a match to TRBD1. Germline V gene sequence: CDR1 SGHTA, CDR2 FQGNSA. The V gene end was trimmed by 4 bases and the J gene end by 3 bases; junction bases not matched to a gene: 6. The CDR3 covers 15 residues. The chain's CDR3 is CASSSLRDREETQYF. CDR3 in DNA: TGTGCCAGCAGCTCACTCCGGGACAGGGAAGAGACCCAGTACTTC.

At least ten counts were recorded for this clonotype. The rearrangement joins TRBV9 to TRBJ1-1, with D possibly being TRBD1 (5 bases). Trimming removed 1 base at V and 8 bases at J, with 15 bases between. The germline V gene encodes CDR1 SGDLS and CDR2 YYNGEE. This CDR3 contains 14 residues. CDR3 DNA: TGTGCCAGCAGCGTATATGGGGGTACGGCCGAAGCTTTCTTT. This encodes CASSVYGGTAEAFF.

This chain joins TRBV30 and TRBJ2-1; D could derive from TRBD1 or TRBD2 (5 bases each). V lost 1 base and J lost 1, with 11 bases in between. CDR3 size: 15 residues. Germline V CDR1 and CDR2: GTSNPN, SVGIG (reference sequence). CDR3 sequence (DNA): TGTGCCTGGAGTGGGGACCTGTTTTCCTACAATGAGCAGTTCTTC. Its protein product is CAWSGDLFSYNEQFF.

This clonotype turned up a few times. V usage is TRBV4-1 and J usage is TRBJ2-1, with 8 bases identical to TRBD2. V gave up 0 bases and J gave up 4 bases; unmatched junction bases: 8. Germline loops: CDR1 MGHRA, CDR2 YSYEKL. The CDR3 consists of 17 residues. The CDR3 DNA follows: TGCGCCAGCAGCCAAGACGCCGCTAGCGGGCCTTACAATGAGCAGTTCTTC. It is translated as CASSQDAASGPYNEQFF.

V and J are TRBV18 and TRBJ2-1, with TRBD2 identical over 13 bases. This CDR3 has 16 amino acids. CDR1 and CDR2 from the germline V gene are KGHSH and LQKENI. The V and J ends lost 3 bases and 7 bases, in that order; junction bases with no gene match: 6. CDR3 DNA sequence: TGTGCCAGCTCACCTACTAGCGGGGGGGCCCGAAATGAGCAGTTCTTC. Translated: CASSPTSGGARNEQFF.

The sample holds a few counts of this clonotype. The rearrangement uses TRBV5-1 and TRBJ2-7; 12 nucleotides line up with TRBD2. Germline CDR1 and CDR2: SGHRS and YFSETQ. Trimming took 1 base from V and 0 from J; bases not matched to a gene: 2. The length of the CDR3 is 16 residues. The CDR3 sequence: CASSLWTSGTSYEQYF. The CDR3 DNA reads as TGCGCCAGCAGCTTGTGGACTAGCGGGACCTCCTACGAGCAGTACTTC.

The chain is built from TRBV27 and TRBJ2-5, with D possibly TRBD2 on 5 matching bases. Trimming took 2 bases from V and 0 from J, leaving 10 bases between them. Germline V gene lookup returns CDR1 MNHEY and CDR2 SMNVEV (reference sequence). The CDR3 is 15 residues long. The CDR3 sequence: CASSLLGDDQETQYF. In nucleotides, the CDR3 is TGTGCCAGCAGTTTACTGGGAGACGACCAAGAGACCCAGTACTTC.

The chain carries TRBV15 and TRBJ1-2; a possible D gene is TRBD1 (6 bases). V lost 3 bases, J lost 7 bases, and 18 bases lay in between. From germline, CDR1 is LNHNV and CDR2 YYDKDF (reference sequence). The CDR3 is 15 amino acids. CDR3 in amino acids: CATSSSRGGMVGYTF. DNA for the CDR3: TGTGCCACCAGCAGTTCCAGGGGAGGGATGGTTGGCTACACCTTC.

This clonotype was counted between two and nine times. V usage is TRBV20-1 and J usage is TRBJ1-1; D perhaps matches TRBD1 (5 bases). Germline assignment: CDR1 DFQATT and CDR2 SNEGSKA (reference sequence). Between the trimmed V and J ends, which lost 1 base and 3 bases, there was a span of 12 bases. The CDR3 runs to 14 residues. The DNA for the CDR3 is TGCAGTGCTAGAGGTCCCTCCAGGGACACTGAAGCTTTCTTT. Translating gives CSARGPSRDTEAFF.

This clonotype was found many times. This rearrangement joins TRBV29-1 to TRBJ2-4; D call uncertain. Germline CDR1 is SQVTM and CDR2 is ANQGSEA. The V end lost 6 bases, the J end lost 8 bases, and 14 bases lay between the germline ends. The CDR3 is 12 residues long. CDR3: CSVSSMADIQYF. The CDR3 nucleotides are TGCAGCGTCTCCTCAATGGCGGACATTCAGTACTTC. The whole variable domain, filled in from reference TRBV29-1 and TRBJ2-4, reads SAVISQKPSRDICQRGTSLTIQCQVDSQVTMMFWYRQQPGQSLTLIATANQGSEATYESGFVIDKFPISRPNLTFSTLTVSNMSPEDSSIYLCSVSSMADIQYFGAGTRLSVL.

The rearrangement links TRBV4-1 to TRBJ2-2; no reliable D call. The V end was cut by 0 bases, the J end by 3 bases, with 11 bases between. This CDR3 contains 16 residues. CDR1 and CDR2 (germline): MGHRA, YSYEKL. The CDR3 here is CASSQERTRYTGELFF. CDR3 nucleotide sequence: TGCGCCAGCAGCCAAGAACGAACCCGATACACCGGGGAGCTGTTTTTT.

The chain has TRBV20-1 and TRBJ2-2; 7 nucleotides align to TRBD2. Germline V lookup: CDR1 DFQATT, CDR2 SNEGSKA (reference sequence). The CDR3 loop spans 15 amino acids. V trimming: 3 bases; J trimming: 6 bases; junction bases outside the gene matches: 10. The DNA for the CDR3 is TGCAGTGCTAGGGCCGGACTAGTCTTTTCCGGGGAGCTGTTTTTT. Protein: CSARAGLVFSGELFF.

This clonotype showed up many times. This chain connects TRBV29-1 to TRBJ2-3; 9 bases map to TRBD2. This CDR3 is 16 amino acids long. Germline V CDR1 and CDR2: SQVTM, ANQGSEA. V lost 3 bases, J lost 3 bases, and 10 bases stayed unmatched. The CDR3 loop reads CSVDGLAGGATDTQYF. The CDR3 nucleotides are TGCAGCGTTGATGGCCTCGCGGGAGGGGCGACAGATACGCAGTATTTT.

The sample holds one count of this clonotype. This rearrangement joins TRBV2 to TRBJ2-7, with D possibly TRBD1 on 5 matching bases. Germline V gives CDR1 SNHLY, CDR2 FYNNEI. V was trimmed by 5 bases and J by 5 bases, leaving 19 bases between them. The CDR3 totals 15 residues. The CDR3 bases are TGTGCCAGCAGTAAAGAAGGGGCCGGGCTACACGAGCAGTACTTC. Its protein product is CASSKEGAGLHEQYF.

V gene TRBV7-2 combines with J gene TRBJ2-1; TRBD2 matches at 7 bases. CDR3 length: 13 amino acids. Trimming cost V 3 bases and J 9 bases; bases outside gene matches: 5. CDR1 and CDR2 (germline): SGHTA, FQGNSA. CDR3 sequence reads: CASSFLTSSEQFF. The CDR3 region has the DNA TGTGCCAGCAGCTTCCTGACTAGCAGTGAGCAGTTCTTC.

This clonotype was counted many times. The chain employs TRBV27 and TRBJ2-1, with a tentative D call TRBD1 (6 bases). This CDR3 comprises 15 residues. Between the trimmed V and J ends, which lost 6 bases and 0 bases, there was a span of 12 bases. CDR1 is MNHEY, CDR2 SMNVEV, per germline (reference sequence). The CDR3 protein is CASRGQGGSYNEQFF. The CDR3 nucleotides are TGTGCCAGCAGGGGACAAGGGGGCTCCTACAATGAGCAGTTCTTC.